Following are 14 T cell receptor beta chains from one sample sequenced in a study of identical twins. TCRdb re-derived calls from the 5' RACE reads in MiXCR, one entry per CDR3 protein. The data show roughly 240,000 distinct CDR3 sequences, 6% to 8% seen once. The same sample was also used in a study of yellow fever vaccine responses in identical twins.

Sample: CD8+ T cells sorted from blood. These TCRs come from a woman aged 18 to 35 in good health.

Comment on this clonotype: Because the CDR3 is missing its conserved closing phenylalanine or tryptophan, this is likely a read error. The chain recombines TRBV7-9 with TRBJ2-5; 7 positions match TRBD2. V gave up 5 bases and J gave up 4 bases; unmatched junction bases: 16. Germline loops: CDR1 SEHNR, CDR2 FQNEAQ (reference sequence). The CDR3 is 17 residues long. In nucleotides, the CDR3 is TGTGCCAGCAGCGGTGAGGCCTATGGCGGGAGTAGAGAGACCCAGTACTCC. It codes for CASSGEAYGGSRETQYS.

V is TRBV5-6 and J is TRBJ2-3, with D perhaps TRBD2 (7 bases). Germline CDR1 is SGHDT and CDR2 is YYEEEE. Trimming took 9 bases from V and 1 from J, leaving 18 bases between them. CDR3 length equals 15 residues. The chain's CDR3 is CATWEGGARTDTQYF. For the CDR3, the DNA is TGTGCCACGTGGGAGGGGGGGGCCCGCACAGATACGCAGTATTTT.

This clonotype was picked up many times. The chain is built from TRBV2 and TRBJ2-3; 8 bases fit TRBD1. Trimming removed 5 bases from V and 4 bases from J; junction bases left unmatched: 14. Looked up from germline, CDR1 is SNHLY and CDR2 is FYNNEI. The CDR3 runs 17 residues. In nucleotides, the CDR3 is TGTGCCAGCAGTTCAATCAGGGGGCGTCTTGGGGCAGATACGCAGTATTTT. This sequence encodes CASSSIRGRLGADTQYF.

This chain joins TRBV5-6 and TRBJ2-1; TRBD2 aligns across 7 bases. V lost 0 bases, J lost 2 bases, and 8 bases stayed unmatched. Germline values: CDR1 SGHDT, CDR2 YYEEEE. The CDR3 runs 17 residues. The CDR3 coding sequence is TGTGCCAGCAGCTTGGGGGGGGGTCCAGGTCCCTACAATGAGCAGTTCTTC. The encoded protein is CASSLGGGPGPYNEQFF.

The chain joins TRBV11-2 to TRBJ2-7, with 7 positions matching TRBD2. In germline, CDR1 is SGHAT, CDR2 FQNNGV. V trimming: 1 base; J trimming: 0 bases; junction bases outside the gene matches: 15. This CDR3 comprises 19 residues. The CDR3 region is CASSLGFWASGIYSYEQYF. Here the CDR3 DNA reads TGTGCCAGCAGCTTAGGGTTTTGGGCTAGCGGCATATACTCCTACGAGCAGTACTTC. The variable domain in full, completed from reference TRBV11-2 and TRBJ2-7, reads EAGVAQSPRYKIIEKRQSVAFWCNPISGHATLYWYQQILGQGPKLLIQFQNNGVVDDSQLPKDRFSAERLKGVDSTLKIQPAKLEDSAVYLCASSLGFWASGIYSYEQYFGPGTRLTVT.

This clonotype has only a few counts. The chain carries TRBV5-1 and TRBJ2-7; 8 bases match TRBD2. The CDR3 length is 14 residues. Germline V gene data show CDR1 as SGHRS and CDR2 as YFSETQ. V lost 5 bases to trimming and J lost 1 base; unmatched junction nucleotides: 5. CDR3 nucleotide sequence: TGCGCCAGCAGTTGGGCTAGCGGGTCCTACGAGCAGTACTTC. Residues: CASSWASGSYEQYF.

This clonotype appeared a few times. This chain uses TRBV29-1 with TRBJ2-2, with unresolved D. Trimming removed 7 bases from V and 5 bases from J, with 11 bases in between. Germline V gene lookup returns CDR1 SQVTM and CDR2 ANQGSEA. The CDR3 is 12 residues long. The CDR3 DNA follows: TGCAGCGCCCTGACCGTTACCGGGGAGCTGTTTTTT. Amino acid sequence: CSALTVTGELFF.

This clonotype was found a few times. The gene calls are TRBV25-1 and TRBJ1-5; D possibly corresponds to TRBD1 (5 bases). Germline loops: CDR1 MGHDK, CDR2 SYGVNS. This CDR3 has 15 residues. Deletions cut 6 bases from V and 4 bases from J, with 16 bases between. As DNA, the CDR3 is TGTGCCAGCAGCCGAGGGGAGGGAAGGAATCAGCCCCAGCATTTT. This codes for CASSRGEGRNQPQHF.

This clonotype was seen only a few times. The gene calls are TRBV4-1 and TRBJ1-2; no firm D call. Germline CDR1 MGHRA, CDR2 YSYEKL. CDR3 size: 12 residues. The V end was cut by 0 bases, the J end by 8 bases, with 7 bases between. The CDR3 coding sequence is TGCGCCAGCAGCCAAGAGGACTGGGGCTACACCTTC. It is translated as CASSQEDWGYTF.

This clonotype was found a few times. The V call is TRBV5-6, the J call TRBJ2-2; 9 bases are shared with TRBD1. This CDR3 spans 15 amino acids. V shed 4 bases, J shed 5 bases, and the junction held 6 bases outside the gene matches. Germline V gene data show CDR1 as SGHDT and CDR2 as YYEEEE. CDR3 coding DNA: TGTGCCAGCAGCACCGGGACAGGGTTGACCGGGGAGCTGTTTTTT. This sequence encodes CASSTGTGLTGELFF.

V is TRBV20-1 and J is TRBJ1-4, with D uncertain. V shed 6 bases and J shed 8 bases, with 10 bases lying between them. CDR3 length equals 11 residues. Germline V gene sequence: CDR1 DFQATT, CDR2 SNEGSKA (reference sequence). CDR3 bases: TGCAGTGCGGGATACGGGGAAAAACTGTTTTTT. Amino acid sequence: CSAGYGEKLFF.

A few counts support this clonotype. The chain links TRBV6-1 to TRBJ2-2, with D possibly TRBD1 on 6 matching bases. The CDR3 is made up of 14 amino acids. Germline values: CDR1 MNHNS, CDR2 SASEGT. Deletions cut 7 bases from V and 2 bases from J, with 11 bases between. The chain's CDR3 is CASNPDSNTGELFF. The CDR3 nucleotides are TGTGCCAGCAACCCGGACAGTAACACCGGGGAGCTGTTTTTT.

This clonotype appeared a few times. The chain employs TRBV24-1 and TRBJ2-3, with 13 nucleotides matching TRBD2. The V gene's germline CDR1 is KGHDR and CDR2 SFDVKD. Trimming removed 4 bases from V and 4 bases from J; junction bases left unmatched: 7. The CDR3 loop spans 17 amino acids. The CDR3 coding sequence is TGTGCCACCAGTGACCAGGGACTAGCGGGGATGGCAGATACGCAGTATTTT. This gives the protein CATSDQGLAGMADTQYF.

This clonotype was counted between two and nine times. The chain combines TRBV10-3 with TRBJ2-7, with 7 bases identical to TRBD1. In germline, CDR1 is ENHRY, CDR2 SYGVKD. V dropped 9 bases and J dropped 6; count of bases not matched to a gene: 11. This CDR3 has 13 amino acids. The CDR3 coding sequence is TGTGCCATAGGGGGCTCTAACTTCGGCGAGCAGTACTTC. Residues: CAIGGSNFGEQYF.